Presented here are 16 T cell receptor beta chains from one specimen sequenced in a study of graft-versus-host responses after intestinal transplantation. Repertoires were generated with immunoSEQ multiplex PCR, while TCRdb's copy carries only in-frame clones and drops some. Counted here are 85,000 to 100,000 clones, roughly 82% occurring once; the ten biggest clones make up approximately 1.4%. Sequencing was performed on PBMCs, taken 255 days after intestinal transplant. These receptors originate from a human patient who received an intestinal transplant, so some T cells may come from the graft donor.

The chain is built from TRBV7-9 and TRBJ1-1; 7 nucleotides align to TRBD1. Germline CDR1 reads SEHNR; CDR2 reads FQNEAQ (reference sequence). Trimming took 7 bases from V and 7 from J; bases not matched to a gene: 9. This CDR3 region has 13 residues. The CDR3 DNA reads TGTGCCAGCAACGCGGCAACAGGGGATGAAGCTTTCTTT. Protein: CASNAATGDEAFF. Looking up the rest from reference TRBV7-9 and TRBJ1-1 gives the full variable domain: DTGVSQNPRHKITKRGQNVTFRCDPISEHNRLYWYRQTLGQGPEFLTYFQNEAQLEKSRLLSDRFSAERPKGSFSTLEIQRTEQGDSAMYLCASNAATGDEAFFGQGTRLTVV.

The rearrangement joins TRBV7-2 to TRBJ2-3; D may be TRBD1 (6 bases). The V end lost 7 bases, the J end lost 6 bases, and 11 bases lay between the germline ends. This CDR3 is built from 12 residues. Germline V gene lookup returns CDR1 SGHTA and CDR2 FQGNSA. CDR3 DNA: TGTGCCAGCACCTCCCAGGGGGATACGCAGTATTTT. This sequence encodes CASTSQGDTQYF.

The rearrangement links TRBV5-6 to TRBJ1-2; 8 nucleotides align to TRBD1. The trim removed 4 bases at V and 2 bases at J, leaving 7 bases unmatched. Looked up from germline, CDR1 is SGHDT and CDR2 is YYEEEE. This CDR3 is 15 amino acids long. The CDR3 region is CASSAPGQENYGYTF. The CDR3 DNA sequence: TGTGCCAGCAGCGCTCCGGGACAGGAGAACTATGGCTACACCTTC. Full variable domain (remainder filled in from reference TRBV5-6 and TRBJ1-2): DAGVTQSPTHLIKTRGQQVTLRCSPKSGHDTVSWYQQALGQGPQFIFQYYEEEERQRGNFPDRFSGHQFPNYSSELNVNALLLGDSALYLCASSAPGQENYGYTFGSGTRLTVV.

The rearrangement joins TRBV5-1 to TRBJ2-7, with TRBD1 matching over 9 bases. The junction had 6 bases not matched to a gene; V was cut back by 2 bases and J by 6 bases. From germline, CDR1 is SGHRS and CDR2 YFSETQ. This CDR3 has 14 amino acids. The DNA for the CDR3 is TGCGCCAGCAGCTTTACCGGGACAGGGAGCGAGCAGTACTTC. As protein: CASSFTGTGSEQYF.

This chain uses TRBV7-2 with TRBJ2-5, with D maybe TRBD1 (5 bases). CDR1 SGHTA and CDR2 FQGNSA come from the germline V gene. CDR3 length: 14 residues. With 1 base removed from V and 3 bases from J, the gap between germline ends came to 9 bases. CDR3: CASSLEQAEETQYF. The CDR3 bases are TGTGCCAGCAGCTTAGAACAGGCTGAAGAGACCCAGTACTTC.

The CDR3 reads CASILTVAGEETQYF. DNA for the CDR3: TGTGCCAGCATCCTCACGGTGGCGGGGGAAGAGACCCAGTACTTC. The rearrangement links TRBV28 to TRBJ2-5; TRBD2 aligns across 7 bases. V dropped 7 bases and J dropped 3; count of bases not matched to a gene: 11. Looked up from germline, CDR1 is MDHEN and CDR2 is SYDVKM. The CDR3 runs 15 residues.

The V call is TRBV7-8, the J call TRBJ2-7, with 11 bases fitting TRBD1. The length of the CDR3 is 15 residues. Germline-derived CDR1 and CDR2 are SGHVS and FQNEAQ. The V and J ends lost 2 bases and 6 bases, in that order; junction bases with no gene match: 6. Here the CDR3 reads CASSLPDRGLVEQYF. For the CDR3, the DNA is TGTGCCAGCAGCTTACCGGACAGGGGGCTTGTCGAGCAGTACTTC.

CDR3 nucleotides: TGTGCCAGCAGTGAACGGGGGAGGTGGAGGGCTGAGCAGCCCCAGCATTTT. It is translated as CASSERGRWRAEQPQHF. This rearrangement joins TRBV6-1 to TRBJ1-5; tentative D call: TRBD1 (5 bases). Germline values: CDR1 MNHNS, CDR2 SASEGT. CDR3 size: 17 residues. The V end was cut by 2 bases, the J end by 7 bases, with 21 bases between.

This clone appeared once. The genes are TRBV7-8 and TRBJ2-1; D is perhaps TRBD1 or TRBD2 (6 bases each). The V end lost 1 base, the J end lost 7 bases, and 14 bases lay between the germline ends. The CDR3 sequence is 15 residues long. Germline values: CDR1 SGHVS, CDR2 FQNEAQ. The CDR3 spells CASSLEGRRGNEQFF. CDR3 coding DNA: TGTGCCAGCAGCTTAGAGGGTCGGAGGGGGAATGAGCAGTTCTTC.

The chain recombines TRBV9 with TRBJ2-5; D unclear. From germline, CDR1 is SGDLS and CDR2 YYNGEE. V lost 0 bases, J lost 0 bases, and 6 bases lay in between. The CDR3 runs to 14 residues. The CDR3 spells CASSVAQDQETQYF. The CDR3, as DNA: TGTGCCAGCAGCGTAGCCCAGGACCAAGAGACCCAGTACTTC.

The chain is built from TRBV10-3 and TRBJ2-1; 13 positions agree with TRBD2. Germline V lookup: CDR1 ENHRY, CDR2 SYGVKD. CDR3 length: 15 residues. V lost 6 bases, J lost 4 bases, and 3 bases stayed unmatched. The CDR3 coding sequence is TGTGCCATCAGGGGGACTAGCGGGACTTACAATGAGCAGTTCTTC. The encoded protein is CAIRGTSGTYNEQFF.

This clone was seen once. The chain is built from TRBV6-1 and TRBJ1-5; possible D gene TRBD1, 6 bases. V shed 2 bases and J shed 11 bases, with 13 bases lying between them. Germline V gene lookup returns CDR1 MNHNS and CDR2 SASEGT. This CDR3 has 13 amino acids. In DNA, the CDR3 is TGTGCCAGCAGTGAACTACAGGGTAAGGCCCAGCATTTT. It specifies CASSELQGKAQHF.

The chain employs TRBV4-2 and TRBJ1-2, with D tentatively TRBD1 (5 bases). Germline CDR1 reads LGHNA; CDR2 reads YNFKEQ. The CDR3 has 16 amino acids. The V gene lost 0 bases and the J gene lost 7 bases, with 18 bases spanning the gap. CDR3 in DNA: TGTGCCAGCAGCCAAGACCGAGGGGCTCCGGGGGGTGGCTACACCTTC. Protein product: CASSQDRGAPGGGYTF.

The chain employs TRBV28 and TRBJ2-7; TRBD1 might be the D (5 bases). Germline V gene lookup returns CDR1 MDHEN and CDR2 SYDVKM. V was trimmed by 5 bases and J by 1 base, leaving 21 bases between them. This CDR3 has 17 amino acids. DNA of the CDR3: TGTGCCAGCAGTCTGGCTGGTTGGACACCAACTTCCTACGAGCAGTACGTC. Translating it yields CASSLAGWTPTSYEQYV.

A few counts support this clone. The chain recombines TRBV27 with TRBJ2-3; 7 nucleotides match TRBD1. The CDR3 is 15 residues long. CDR1 MNHEY and CDR2 SMNVEV come from the germline V gene (reference sequence). Trimming at V came to 4 bases and at J to 1 base, leaving 5 bases not matched to a gene. The CDR3 loop is CASSWTGGGTDTQYF. CDR3 nucleotides: TGTGCCAGCAGTTGGACAGGTGGGGGCACAGATACGCAGTATTTT.

The chain's CDR3 is CAWSGGRTGDEKLFF. In DNA form, the CDR3 reads TGTGCCTGGAGTGGGGGGAGGACAGGGGATGAAAAACTGTTTTTT. The rearrangement links TRBV30 to TRBJ1-4; 9 bases match TRBD1. Per the germline V gene, CDR1 is GTSNPN and CDR2 is SVGIG (reference sequence). J was trimmed by 6 bases and V by 1 base; bases with no gene match: 6. This CDR3 has 15 amino acids. The full variable domain, in which reference TRBV30 and TRBJ1-4 provide the parts outside the CDR3, is SQTIHQWPATLVQPVGSPLSLECTVEGTSNPNLYWYRQAAGRGLQLLFYSVGIGQISSEVPQNLSASRPQDRQFILSSKKLLLSDSGFYLCAWSGGRTGDEKLFFGSGTQLSVL.